The 22 T cell receptor beta chains below were found in one sample sequenced in a study of T cells in Graves' hyperthyroidism and ophthalmopathy (dated by TCRdb to the late 2010s). The library was obtained by multiplex PCR. Sequenced on an Illumina HiSeq 2000. The TCR beta CDR3 regions were amplified from the RNA transcripts. For the first round of RT-PCR on the TCR CDR3, the HTBI primer set was used together with the Qiagen OneStep RT-PCR kit. The public reads were run again by TCRdb, first through fastp at Q25 and then through MiXCR, and only productive beta chains were kept. For every CDR3 protein sequence, its rows merge into one entry that carries the most common genes and DNA. Present in this sample are hundreds of thousands of distinct CDR3 sequences, 16% of which were seen just once. The ten largest clones capture more than 15% of the sample. The sample was blood. These receptors were collected from a young woman with Graves' hyperthyroidism.

This rearrangement joins TRBV29-1 to TRBJ1-2, with 10 bases identical to TRBD1. The V segment lost 4 bases and the J segment 5 bases; nucleotides outside the gene matches: 10. Germline V CDR1 and CDR2: SQVTM, ANQGSEA. The CDR3 sequence is 15 residues long. In nucleotides, the CDR3 is TGCAGCGTTGCCGGACAGGGGGAGGGTTGGTATGGCTACACCTTC. This sequence encodes CSVAGQGEGWYGYTF.

This clonotype occurred many times. V and J are TRBV6-2 or TRBV6-3 and TRBJ1-1; D is unclear. Trimming stripped 2 bases from V and 5 bases from J, with 9 bases between. The CDR3 is made up of 13 amino acids. CDR1 MNHEY and CDR2 SVGEGT come from the germline V gene. CDR3 sequence reads: CASSYRESTEAFF. The DNA of the CDR3 is TGTGCCAGCAGTTACCGGGAGAGTACTGAAGCTTTCTTT.

This clonotype was counted a few times. The chain couples TRBV5-1 to TRBJ1-2; tentative D call: TRBD1 (6 bases). Trimming removed 3 bases at V and 5 bases at J, with 14 bases between. The CDR3 is 14 residues long. CDR1 is SGHRS, CDR2 YFSETQ, per germline. The CDR3 reads CASSSEGELYGYTF. CDR3 nucleotide sequence: TGCGCCAGCAGCTCGGAGGGGGAGTTATATGGCTACACCTTC.

This clonotype was seen at least ten times. V gene TRBV28 combines with J gene TRBJ2-7; 7 nucleotides agree with TRBD1. The CDR3 sequence is 14 residues long. The V and J ends lost 7 bases and 9 bases, in that order; junction bases with no gene match: 15. Germline V gene lookup returns CDR1 MDHEN and CDR2 SYDVKM. The CDR3 coding sequence is TGTGCCAGCACCCCCTCCCCTGGGACAGCCGTGCAGTACTTC. It yields the protein CASTPSPGTAVQYF.

This clonotype occurred many times. This chain connects TRBV3-1 to TRBJ1-3; D ambiguous. CDR1 is LGHDT and CDR2 is YNNKEL in the germline V gene (reference sequence). This CDR3 has 11 amino acids. The germline V and J ends were trimmed by 8 bases and 2 bases, with 4 bases remaining between them. CDR3 residues: CASDTGNTIYF. Written as DNA, the CDR3 is TGTGCCAGCGACACTGGAAACACCATATATTTT.

The sample holds many counts of this clonotype. This chain uses TRBV7-9 with TRBJ2-3; a weak D match, TRBD2 (6 bases). Germline V gives CDR1 SEHNR, CDR2 FQNEAQ (reference sequence). The CDR3 is made up of 14 amino acids. Trimming shortened V by 6 bases and J by 0 bases, and 10 bases separated the two germline ends. CDR3 sequence reads: CASSPSVSTDTQYF. CDR3 nucleotides: TGTGCCAGCAGTCCTAGCGTCAGCACAGATACGCAGTATTTT.

The rearrangement links TRBV20-1 to TRBJ2-5; 14 bases map to TRBD2. The CDR3 totals 15 residues. The J segment lost 3 bases and the V segment lost 3 bases, leaving 3 bases of the junction unmatched. Germline values: CDR1 DFQATT, CDR2 SNEGSKA (reference sequence). The CDR3 region is CSARGTSGSKETQYF. In DNA form, the CDR3 reads TGCAGTGCTAGGGGGACTAGCGGGAGCAAAGAGACCCAGTACTTC.

This clonotype was found a few times. Its ends do not fully match the called genes, so a read error is possible. The rearrangement joins TRBV7-9 to TRBJ2-1, with TRBD2 as a possible D gene (6 bases). The CDR3 length is 15 residues. Germline V gene sequence: CDR1 SEHNR, CDR2 FQNEAQ (reference sequence). The CDR3 DNA follows: TGTGCCAGCAGCTTAATGGGAATGGACTACAATGAGCAATTCTTC. It translates to CASSLMGMDYNEQFF.

This clonotype occurred many times. This chain links TRBV18 with TRBJ1-6, with no clear D. In germline, CDR1 is KGHSH, CDR2 LQKENI. This CDR3 comprises 14 residues. V shed 2 bases and J shed 5 bases, with 7 bases lying between them. CDR3 coding DNA: TGTGCCAGCTCACCATCGGGAGATAATTCACCCCTCCACTTT. It is translated as CASSPSGDNSPLHF.

This clonotype was seen a handful of times. This chain links TRBV20-1 with TRBJ2-2; D possibly uses TRBD1 or TRBD2 (6 bases each). Trimming pared 4 bases from V and 4 bases from J, leaving 13 bases between. Germline loops: CDR1 DFQATT, CDR2 SNEGSKA (reference sequence). The CDR3 consists of 14 residues. CDR3 nucleotides: TGCAGTGCTACTCCGGGGGCGGGCACCGGGGAGCTGTTTTTT. Its translation is CSATPGAGTGELFF.

V gene TRBV5-6 combines with J gene TRBJ1-5; no definite D call. V was pared by 1 base and J by 4 bases, with 9 bases between. From germline, CDR1 is SGHDT and CDR2 YYEEEE. CDR3 size: 14 residues. The CDR3 loop is CASSLLGWNQPQHF. In DNA form, the CDR3 reads TGTGCCAGCAGCTTGCTGGGGTGGAATCAGCCCCAGCATTTT.

This clonotype was seen ten or more times. V gene TRBV3-1 combines with J gene TRBJ2-5; 9 bases match TRBD1. The CDR3 totals 14 residues. The ends lost 4 bases at V and 4 bases at J; junction bases unmatched: 4. CDR1 is LGHDT and CDR2 is YNNKEL in the germline V gene (reference sequence). The CDR3 sequence is CASSLPGQGETQYF. The CDR3 coding sequence is TGTGCCAGCAGCCTTCCGGGACAGGGAGAGACCCAGTACTTC.

The J gene is TRBJ1-2, the V gene TRBV5-1; D is unclear. CDR1 and CDR2 from the germline V gene are SGHRS and YFSETQ. V lost 1 base and J lost 4, with 8 bases in between. The CDR3 extends over 13 amino acids. CDR3 bases: TGCGCCAGCAGCTTGACGGACGGCTATGGCTACACCTTC. Its protein is CASSLTDGYGYTF. The full variable domain, completed using reference TRBV5-1 and TRBJ1-2, is KAGVTQTPRYLIKTRGQQVTLSCSPISGHRSVSWYQQTPGQGLQFLFEYFSETQRNKGNFPGRFSGRQFSNSRSEMNVSTLELGDSALYLCASSLTDGYGYTFGSGTRLTVV.

This clonotype was picked up a small number of times. The CDR3 DNA reads as TGCAGTGCTAGAGATTTTCGGGGGCGAGGGGGGAGCAATCAGCCCCAGCATTTT. This codes for CSARDFRGRGGSNQPQHF. This rearrangement joins TRBV20-1 to TRBJ1-5; tentatively, D is TRBD1 (6 bases). The CDR3 covers 18 residues. The germline V gene has CDR1 DFQATT and CDR2 SNEGSKA (reference sequence). Deletions cut 0 bases from V and 1 base from J, with 19 bases between.

The chain links TRBV19 to TRBJ2-7; TRBD2 matches 8 bases. From germline, CDR1 is LNHDA and CDR2 SQIVND (reference sequence). Trimming removed 4 bases from V and 7 bases from J; junction bases left unmatched: 9. The CDR3 is 14 residues long. CDR3 coding DNA: TGTGCCAGTAGTACCCGCGGGGGGACTGGGGAGCAGTACTTC. Translating gives CASSTRGGTGEQYF.

This clonotype turned up a few times. The V call is TRBV7-8, the J call TRBJ1-5; 10 nucleotides line up with TRBD1. V was clipped by 0 bases and J by 6 bases; unmatched bases: 2. The CDR3 runs to 15 residues. CDR1 SGHVS and CDR2 FQNEAQ come from the germline V gene. The CDR3 nucleotides are TGTGCCAGCAGCTTAGCTGGGACAGGGGTTCAGCCCCAGCATTTT. Its translation: CASSLAGTGVQPQHF.

This chain uses TRBV4-1 with TRBJ2-2, with TRBD1 matching over 9 bases. Trimming took 2 bases from V and 4 from J; bases not matched to a gene: 8. This CDR3 contains 17 residues. CDR1 is MGHRA and CDR2 is YSYEKL in the germline V gene. CDR3 DNA: TGCGCCAGCAGCCAAAGGGACAGGGTTATTTCCACCGGGGAGCTGTTTTTT. Encoded protein: CASSQRDRVISTGELFF.

This clonotype was counted ten times or more. The rearrangement uses TRBV6-1 and TRBJ2-1; 9 positions agree with TRBD2. Germline CDR1 and CDR2: MNHNS and SASEGT. The trim removed 5 bases at V and 6 bases at J, leaving 8 bases unmatched. This CDR3 contains 15 residues. The CDR3 region has the DNA TGTGCCAGCAGTTTGCGGGAGGGCCGTGGCAATGAGCAGTTCTTC. It specifies CASSLREGRGNEQFF.

To note about this clonotype: One base away lies a much larger clone, so this may be a sequencing read error. This chain connects TRBV5-1 to TRBJ2-7; 9 positions agree with TRBD1. CDR1 and CDR2 from the germline V gene are SGHRS and YFSETQ. The CDR3 consists of 15 residues. Here the CDR3 reads CTSSRVPGQGGEQYF. The CDR3 bases are TGCACCAGCAGCCGTGTCCCGGGACAGGGAGGGGAGCAGTACTTC.

This clonotype came up a few times. Its ends do not fully match the called genes, so a read error is possible. The genes are TRBV6-1 and TRBJ2-3; perhaps TRBD2 as D (6 bases). This CDR3 contains 15 residues. The germline V gene encodes CDR1 MNHNS and CDR2 SASEGT. CDR3 nucleotides: TGTGCCAGCAGAGAAGCCGGGAGTAGGACAGATACGCAGTATTTT. Translated: CASREAGSRTDTQYF.

This clonotype was detected ten times or more. CDR3 DNA: TGTGCCAGCAGTGGTCTAGCGGGACTATACGAGCAGTACTTC. Protein sequence: CASSGLAGLYEQYF. The chain employs TRBV2 and TRBJ2-7; 9 nucleotides align to TRBD2. This CDR3 region has 14 residues. V dropped 4 bases and J dropped 4; count of bases not matched to a gene: 5. Germline CDR1 SNHLY, CDR2 FYNNEI.

The chain has TRBV9 and TRBJ1-2; 7 nucleotides agree with TRBD1. The V segment lost 1 base and the J segment 6 bases; nucleotides outside the gene matches: 12. CDR3 size: 16 residues. The germline V gene encodes CDR1 SGDLS and CDR2 YYNGEE. The DNA of the CDR3 is TGTGCCAGCAGCGTAATCCCCGTCGACAGGGTCCATGGCTACACCTTC. Translated, it gives CASSVIPVDRVHGYTF.